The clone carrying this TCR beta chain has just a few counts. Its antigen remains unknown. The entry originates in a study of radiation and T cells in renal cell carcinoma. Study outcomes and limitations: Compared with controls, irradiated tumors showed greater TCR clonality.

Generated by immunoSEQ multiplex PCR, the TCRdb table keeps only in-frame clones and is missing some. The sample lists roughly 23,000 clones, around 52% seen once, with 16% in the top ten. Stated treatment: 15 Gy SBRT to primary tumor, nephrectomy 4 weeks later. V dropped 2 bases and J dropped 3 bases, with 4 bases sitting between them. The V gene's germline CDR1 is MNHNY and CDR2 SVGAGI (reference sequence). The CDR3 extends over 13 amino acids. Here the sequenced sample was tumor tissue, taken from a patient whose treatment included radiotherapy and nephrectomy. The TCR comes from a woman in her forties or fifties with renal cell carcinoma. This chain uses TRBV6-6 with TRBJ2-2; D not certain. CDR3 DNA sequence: TGTGCCAGCAGTTACGAGTACACCGGGGAGCTGTTTTTT. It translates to CASSYEYTGELFF.